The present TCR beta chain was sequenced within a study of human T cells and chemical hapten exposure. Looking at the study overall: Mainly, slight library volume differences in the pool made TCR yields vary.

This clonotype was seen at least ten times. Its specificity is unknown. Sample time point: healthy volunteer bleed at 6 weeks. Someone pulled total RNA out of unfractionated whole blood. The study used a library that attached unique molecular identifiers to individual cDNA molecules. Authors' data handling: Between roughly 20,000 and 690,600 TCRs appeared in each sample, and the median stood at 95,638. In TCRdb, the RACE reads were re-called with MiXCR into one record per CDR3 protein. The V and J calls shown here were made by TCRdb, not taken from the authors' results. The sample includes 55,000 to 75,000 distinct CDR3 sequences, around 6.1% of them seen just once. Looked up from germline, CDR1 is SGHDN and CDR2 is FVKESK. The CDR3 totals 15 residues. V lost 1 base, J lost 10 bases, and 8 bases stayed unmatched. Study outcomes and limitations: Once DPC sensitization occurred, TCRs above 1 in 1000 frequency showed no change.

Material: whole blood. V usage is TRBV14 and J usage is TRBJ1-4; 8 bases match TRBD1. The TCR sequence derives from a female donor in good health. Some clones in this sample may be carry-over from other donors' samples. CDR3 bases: TGTGCCAGCAGCCAAGGACAGGGGAAGATGGTAAAACTGTTTTTT. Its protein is CASSQGQGKMVKLFF. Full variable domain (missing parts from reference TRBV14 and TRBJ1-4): EAGVTQFPSHSVIEKGQTVTLRCDPISGHDNLYWYRRVMGKEIKFLLHFVKESKQDESGMPNNRFLAERTGGTYSTLKVQPAELEDSGVYFCASSQGQGKMVKLFFGSGTQLSVL.